These 15 T cell receptor beta chains originate from one sample sequenced in a study of blood T cell repertoires in COVID-19 (dated by TCRdb to 2020 to 2021). Libraries were constructed by the immunoSEQ multiplex PCR assay. This is the immuneACCESS table as TCRdb keeps it, with only in-frame sequences that have V and J called. A part of the clones is gone; compared with another copy, unresolved V genes explain less than half, and the rest is unexplained. This sample holds 270,000 or so clones; around 81% were observed only once. The ten largest clonotypes hold roughly 2.9% of the sample. The specimen sequenced was peripheral blood. The receptors derive from a woman in her fifties or sixties with active or convalescent COVID-19.

This chain uses TRBV6-5 with TRBJ1-2; 7 bases line up with TRBD1. Looked up from germline, CDR1 is MNHEY and CDR2 is SVGAGI. Unmatched junction bases numbered 4, after V lost 4 bases and J lost 2 bases. The CDR3 spans 14 residues. CDR3 residues: CASSSPGQNYGYTF. For the CDR3, the DNA is TGTGCCAGCAGTTCCCCGGGACAGAACTATGGCTACACCTTC.

This sequence joins TRBV11-3 and TRBJ2-7; a weak D match, TRBD2 (7 bases). Germline assignment: CDR1 SGHNT and CDR2 YENEEA. The CDR3 is made up of 14 amino acids. V gave up 1 base and J gave up 3 bases, with 10 bases separating them. CDR3 sequence reads: CASSLAGGVYEQYF. In nucleotides, the CDR3 is TGTGCCAGCAGCTTAGCGGGGGGCGTCTACGAGCAGTACTTC. The full variable domain, completed using reference TRBV11-3 and TRBJ2-7, is EAGVVQSPRYKIIEKKQPVAFWCNPISGHNTLYWYLQNLGQGPELLIRYENEEAVDDSQLPKDRFSAERLKGVDSTLKIQPAELGDSAVYLCASSLAGGVYEQYFGPGTRLTVT.

V and J are TRBV7-2 and TRBJ1-2; 7 bases fit TRBD1. J was trimmed by 3 bases and V by 6 bases; bases with no gene match: 4. CDR1 and CDR2 from the germline V gene are SGHTA and FQGNSA. The CDR3 has 13 amino acids. CDR3 protein: CASSPQGDYGYTF. In nucleotides, the CDR3 is TGTGCCAGCAGTCCTCAGGGGGACTATGGCTACACCTTC.

This rearrangement joins TRBV14 to TRBJ2-3; the match to TRBD1 covers 7 bases. Germline assignment: CDR1 SGHDN and CDR2 FVKESK. The CDR3 has 18 amino acids. V shed 0 bases, J shed 3 bases, and the junction held 12 bases outside the gene matches. This chain's CDR3 is CASSQDWLGGGWTDTQYF. Here the CDR3 DNA reads TGTGCCAGCAGCCAAGATTGGTTAGGGGGCGGATGGACAGATACGCAGTATTTT.

This clone was detected only once. The chain has TRBV6-5 and TRBJ1-2; a weak D match, TRBD1 (5 bases). Germline CDR1 MNHEY, CDR2 SVGAGI. V was shortened by 8 bases and J by 1 base, with 17 bases between the two germline ends. CDR3 length: 15 residues. The CDR3 DNA reads as TGTGCCAGCCGTCGCGGGGAGGGGTTTAACTATGGCTACACCTTC. This gives the protein CASRRGEGFNYGYTF.

On this clone itself: This specimen includes other DNA sequences encoding the same CDR3. V usage is TRBV3-1 (or the pseudogene TRBV3-2) and J usage is TRBJ1-1; a possible D gene is TRBD1 (6 bases). The CDR3 sequence is 14 residues long. The ends were cut back, 4 bases at V and 3 bases at J, with 12 bases in the middle. The germline V gene has CDR1 LGHDT and CDR2 YNNKEL (reference sequence). CDR3 nucleotide sequence: TGTGCCAGCAGCCCGCTACAGGGTGACACTGAAGCTTTCTTT. Its translation: CASSPLQGDTEAFF.

This clone was counted between two and nine times. This rearrangement joins TRBV19 to TRBJ1-5, with TRBD1 matching 7 bases. Germline-derived CDR1 and CDR2 are LNHDA and SQIVND (reference sequence). Germline trimming cut 5 bases from V and 0 bases from J; bases unmatched to any gene: 16. This CDR3 has 19 amino acids. DNA of the CDR3: TGTGCCAGTAGTTTGACGCGCCATCTCGGACAGGATAGCAATCAGCCCCAGCATTTT. The encoded protein is CASSLTRHLGQDSNQPQHF.

J is TRBJ2-5 and V is TRBV4-1, with TRBD2 matching 14 bases. There are 16 residues in the CDR3. CDR1 is MGHRA, CDR2 YSYEKL, per germline. Unmatched junction bases numbered 3, after V lost 4 bases and J lost 2 bases. Written as DNA, the CDR3 is TGCGCCAGCAGCCGAGGACTAGCGGGGGGACAAGAGACCCAGTACTTC. Amino acids: CASSRGLAGGQETQYF.

The chain joins TRBV2 to TRBJ2-2, with 7 nucleotides matching TRBD1. This CDR3 region has 15 residues. V gave up 5 bases and J gave up 7 bases; unmatched junction bases: 10. Germline V gene data show CDR1 as SNHLY and CDR2 as FYNNEI. The CDR3 here is CASSSFRQGRGELFF. DNA for the CDR3: TGTGCCAGCAGTTCATTTCGACAGGGTCGCGGGGAGCTGTTTTTT. The full variable domain, with the rest looked up from reference TRBV2 and TRBJ2-2, is EPEVTQTPSHQVTQMGQEVILRCVPISNHLYFYWYRQILGQKVEFLVSFYNNEISEKSEIFDDQFSVERPDGSNFTLKIRSTKLEDSAMYFCASSSFRQGRGELFFGEGSRLTVL.

The count of this clone is one. This chain connects TRBV5-1 to TRBJ2-3; D not certain. Germline CDR1 and CDR2: SGHRS and YFSETQ. V lost 1 base and J lost 1, with 4 bases in between. The CDR3 extends over 13 amino acids. This CDR3 reads CASSLRRTDTQYF. As DNA, the CDR3 is TGCGCCAGCAGCTTGCGTCGCACAGATACGCAGTATTTT.

With regard to this clone: The identical CDR3 is also encoded by other nucleotide sequences in the sample. The CDR3 DNA sequence: TGTGCCAGCAGCGCCGGAGGGAACACTGAAGCTTTCTTT. This translates into CASSAGGNTEAFF. This chain uses TRBV9 with TRBJ1-1; D unclear. Trimming removed 3 bases at V and 1 base at J, with 7 bases between. Germline V gene lookup returns CDR1 SGDLS and CDR2 YYNGEE. The CDR3 length is 13 residues.

This clone was counted a single time. CDR3 residues: CASSYRAGGYEQYF. The CDR3 DNA reads TGTGCCAGCAGTTACCGCGCGGGGGGTTACGAGCAGTACTTC. The chain recombines TRBV6-2 or TRBV6-3 with TRBJ2-7; 8 bases agree with TRBD2. Losses at the gene ends were 2 bases for V and 4 bases for J; bases not matched to a gene: 4. The CDR3 contains 14 residues. Germline loops: CDR1 MNHEY, CDR2 SVGEGT.

The CDR3 sequence is CASSISHNEQFF. The CDR3 DNA follows: TGTGCCAGCAGTATTAGTCACAATGAGCAGTTCTTC. The rearrangement joins TRBV6-5 to TRBJ2-1; D gene uncertain. Germline V gene lookup returns CDR1 MNHEY and CDR2 SVGAGI. This CDR3 contains 12 residues. Trimming shortened V by 5 bases and J by 5 bases, and 7 bases separated the two germline ends.

This chain links TRBV25-1 with TRBJ2-2, with TRBD1 matching over 7 bases. CDR1 and CDR2 from the germline V gene are MGHDK and SYGVNS. Germline trimming cut 8 bases from V and 3 bases from J; bases unmatched to any gene: 6. This CDR3 contains 14 residues. CDR3 amino acids: CASGAGTDTGELFF. The CDR3 DNA reads TGTGCCAGCGGTGCCGGGACAGACACCGGGGAGCTGTTTTTT.

The chain joins TRBV9 to TRBJ1-1; 8 nucleotides align to TRBD1. The CDR3 loop spans 14 amino acids. V was pared by 0 bases and J by 6 bases, with 4 bases of the junction left unmatched. Germline-derived CDR1 and CDR2 are SGDLS and YYNGEE. CDR3 in DNA: TGTGCCAGCAGCGTAGAACAGGGGGTACCTGAAGCTTTCTTT. It yields the protein CASSVEQGVPEAFF.